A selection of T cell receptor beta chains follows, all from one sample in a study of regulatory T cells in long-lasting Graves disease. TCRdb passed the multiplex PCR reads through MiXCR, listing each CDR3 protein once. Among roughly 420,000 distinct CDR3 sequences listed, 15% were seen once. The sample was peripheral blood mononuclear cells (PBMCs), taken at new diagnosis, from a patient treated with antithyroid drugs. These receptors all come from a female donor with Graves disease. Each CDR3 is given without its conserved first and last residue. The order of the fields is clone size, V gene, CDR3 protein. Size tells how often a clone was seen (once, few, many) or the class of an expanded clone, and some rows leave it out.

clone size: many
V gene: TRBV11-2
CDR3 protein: ASSFKRWGRDRGVYEQY

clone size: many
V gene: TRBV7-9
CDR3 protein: ASSFYLYGTNYGYT

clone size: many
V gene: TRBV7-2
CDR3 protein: ASSWGPRTSVDEQY

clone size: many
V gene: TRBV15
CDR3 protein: ATSGPGLAGEETQY

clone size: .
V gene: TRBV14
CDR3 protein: ASSQVGTRVVL

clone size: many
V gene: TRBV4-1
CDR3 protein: ASSHGGVTEAF

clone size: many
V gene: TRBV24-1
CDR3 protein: ATSDPVSGNTEAF

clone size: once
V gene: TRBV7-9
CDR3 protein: ASSLVTDTEAF

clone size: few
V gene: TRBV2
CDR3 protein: ASSEGGLTYGYT

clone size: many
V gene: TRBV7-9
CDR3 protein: ASSIPMNTEAF

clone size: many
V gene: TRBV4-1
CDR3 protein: ASSQLMGSIGDQETQY

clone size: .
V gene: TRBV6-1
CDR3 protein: ASSNRATSKNIQY

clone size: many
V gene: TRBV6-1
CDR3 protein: ASIETASYEQY

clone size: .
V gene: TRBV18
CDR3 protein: ASSPPGSGGDETQY

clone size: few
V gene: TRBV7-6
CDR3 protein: ASSLVGTGGTEAF

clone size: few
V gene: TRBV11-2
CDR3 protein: ASRRGGGRGRELF

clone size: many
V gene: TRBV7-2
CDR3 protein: ASSSQIRTDYYGYT

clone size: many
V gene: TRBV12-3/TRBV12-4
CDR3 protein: ASSLRQYTEAF

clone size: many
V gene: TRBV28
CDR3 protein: ASSLKREKLF

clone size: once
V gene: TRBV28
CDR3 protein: ASSLRLAGGFEGLQY

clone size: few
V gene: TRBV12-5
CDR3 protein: ASGLVLSRSLSEQY

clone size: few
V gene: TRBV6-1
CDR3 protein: ASRSDRGTRNSPLH

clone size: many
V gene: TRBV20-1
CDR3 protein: SARPLGQGAWEQF

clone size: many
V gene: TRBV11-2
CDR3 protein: ASSLDGGMAYNEQF

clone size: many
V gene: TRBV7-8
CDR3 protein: ASSLAGTRGRDNQPQH

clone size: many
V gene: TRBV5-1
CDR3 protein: ASSQTDYNSPLH

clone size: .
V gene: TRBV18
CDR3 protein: ASSPGSGREILLEQY

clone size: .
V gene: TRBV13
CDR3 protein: ASSLRVGEQY

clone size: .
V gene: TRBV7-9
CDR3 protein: ASSATGQPLLSYGYT

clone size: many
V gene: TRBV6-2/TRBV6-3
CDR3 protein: ASWRAGGSPYEQY

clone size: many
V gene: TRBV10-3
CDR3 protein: AISDRESEAGYT

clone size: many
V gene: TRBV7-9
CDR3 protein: ASSFQGEEQF

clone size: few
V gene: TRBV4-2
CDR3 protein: ASSLRDSRENEKLF

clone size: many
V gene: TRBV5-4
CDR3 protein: ASSSERRTVDNEQF

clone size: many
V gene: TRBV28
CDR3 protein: ASSFLLKGPGNTEAF

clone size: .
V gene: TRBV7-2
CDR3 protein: ASSLEGRGYNEQF

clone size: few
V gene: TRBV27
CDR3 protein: ASSLSISAGYDEKLF

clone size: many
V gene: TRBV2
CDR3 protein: ASVLLDRDDGYT

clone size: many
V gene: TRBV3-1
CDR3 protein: ASSQDRTGGFGNQPQH

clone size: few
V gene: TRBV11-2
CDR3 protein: ASSQFPTSGETQY

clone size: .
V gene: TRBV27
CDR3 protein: ASSSGTVKKGGYT

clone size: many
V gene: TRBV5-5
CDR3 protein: ASAYGGGYEQY